This T cell receptor beta chain was profiled in a study of blood T cell repertoires in COVID-19. The CDR3 consists of 14 residues. Germline CDR1 is MDHEN and CDR2 is SYDVKM. V dropped 3 bases and J dropped 3; count of bases not matched to a gene: 3. In the original processing: Estimates of nucleated cell counts were drawn from the amplification of reference gene primers. Only in-frame clones appear in the TCRdb table, and some are missing; sequencing was by immunoSEQ multiplex PCR. The D gene and trimming were derived from the DNA, and the V and J assignments and clone size from that table. The table shows approximately 260,000 clones, with roughly 89% occurring only once.

The chain couples TRBV28 to TRBJ2-7, with 9 nucleotides matching TRBD1. The sequencing input was PBMCs or T cells enriched from blood (not recorded which). This clonotype was obtained from a woman aged 55-69 years who had recovered from COVID-19. CDR3 DNA sequence: TGTGCCAGCAGTTTGGGGGGACAGGGCTACGAGCAGTACTTC. Protein sequence: CASSLGGQGYEQYF.